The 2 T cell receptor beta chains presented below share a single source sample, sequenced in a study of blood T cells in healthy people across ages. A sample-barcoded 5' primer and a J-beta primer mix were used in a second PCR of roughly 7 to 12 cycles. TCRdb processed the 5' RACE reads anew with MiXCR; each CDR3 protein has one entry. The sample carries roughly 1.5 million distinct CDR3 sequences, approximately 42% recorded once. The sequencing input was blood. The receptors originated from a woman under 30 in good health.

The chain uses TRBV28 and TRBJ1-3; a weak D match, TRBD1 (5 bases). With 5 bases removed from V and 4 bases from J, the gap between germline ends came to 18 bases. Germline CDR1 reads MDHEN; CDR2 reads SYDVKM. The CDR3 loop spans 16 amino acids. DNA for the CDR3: TGTGCCAGCAGTGGGACCCTAGGGGTTGCAGGAAACACCATATATTTT. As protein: CASSGTLGVAGNTIYF.

CDR3 protein: CASRMSGTLNTGELFF. DNA for the CDR3: TGTGCCAGCAGGATGTCCGGGACACTAAACACCGGGGAGCTGTTTTTT. This chain joins TRBV2 and TRBJ2-2; a possible D gene is TRBD1 (6 bases). V was clipped by 6 bases and J by 2 bases, with 16 bases between them. Germline V gene data show CDR1 as SNHLY and CDR2 as FYNNEI. The CDR3 extends over 16 amino acids.